One sample yielded the 19 T cell receptor beta chains listed below, sequenced in a study of blood T cell repertoires in COVID-19. The assay was immunoSEQ multiplex PCR, and TCRdb's table has in-frame clones only and misses some. This sample has around 440,000 clones, with approximately 90% found just once. Sequencing input: peripheral blood. These receptors were taken from a woman between 50 and 59 years old with COVID-19, enrolled during active disease.

This chain uses TRBV5-1 with TRBJ2-1; 9 nucleotides agree with TRBD1. Germline V gene lookup returns CDR1 SGHRS and CDR2 YFSETQ. This CDR3 has 14 amino acids. J lost 8 bases, V lost 4 bases, and 7 bases had no gene match. This CDR3 is CASSRRDRADEQFF. The CDR3 DNA is TGCGCCAGCAGCCGCCGGGACAGGGCTGATGAGCAGTTCTTC.

The V gene is TRBV6-6, the J gene TRBJ2-2; D is possibly TRBD2 (5 bases). The CDR3 consists of 17 residues. The ends were cut back, 5 bases at V and 4 bases at J, with 20 bases in the middle. The germline V gene encodes CDR1 MNHNY and CDR2 SVGAGI (reference sequence). The CDR3 DNA reads TGTGCCAGCAGTCCCCACGACCAGGCCCGGGGCACCGGGGAGCTGTTTTTT. It specifies CASSPHDQARGTGELFF.

J is TRBJ1-2 and V is TRBV6-5, with D uncertain. Germline V CDR1 and CDR2: MNHEY, SVGAGI. Trimming took 4 bases from V and 2 from J, leaving 11 bases between them. The CDR3 totals 14 residues. In DNA form, the CDR3 reads TGTGCCAGCAGTTCCGTGACACAGAACTATGGCTACACCTTC. Encoded protein: CASSSVTQNYGYTF.

This sequence joins TRBV7-2 and TRBJ2-1; 14 bases map to TRBD2. Germline V gene data show CDR1 as SGHTA and CDR2 as FQGNSA. V was clipped by 0 bases and J by 0 bases; unmatched bases: 4. The CDR3 runs 19 residues. The CDR3 nucleotides are TGTGCCAGCAGCTTAGCCGGACTAGCGGGGGGCAGCTCCTACAATGAGCAGTTCTTC. This translates into CASSLAGLAGGSSYNEQFF.

This clone occurred many times. The genes are TRBV15 and TRBJ2-7; D remains unclear. The CDR3 runs 12 residues. V was shortened by 3 bases and J by 1 base, with 4 bases between the two germline ends. Germline V gene sequence: CDR1 LNHNV, CDR2 YYDKDF (reference sequence). This CDR3 reads CATSSGSYEQYF. The CDR3, as DNA: TGTGCCACCAGCAGCGGTTCCTACGAGCAGTACTTC.

This clone was counted only a few times. V is TRBV6-6 and J is TRBJ1-1, with D possibly TRBD1 on 6 matching bases. The length of the CDR3 is 14 residues. Per the germline V gene, CDR1 is MNHNY and CDR2 is SVGAGI (reference sequence). The V end lost 6 bases, the J end lost 5 bases, and 16 bases lay between the germline ends. Here the CDR3 DNA reads TGTGCCAGCAGACCCTACAGGGATGGGACTGAAGCTTTCTTT. Protein: CASRPYRDGTEAFF.

A few counts support this clone. The chain employs TRBV9 and TRBJ1-2; TRBD1 matches 9 bases. The CDR3 has 15 amino acids. Per the germline V gene, CDR1 is SGDLS and CDR2 is YYNGEE. V was clipped by 2 bases and J by 4 bases; unmatched bases: 6. Here the CDR3 reads CASSVGTGGLYGYTF. The CDR3 coding sequence is TGTGCCAGCAGCGTTGGAACAGGGGGCCTCTATGGCTACACCTTC.

The table lists this clone with a count of one. The V call is TRBV27, the J call TRBJ2-3; 8 nucleotides match TRBD1. The V gene's germline CDR1 is MNHEY and CDR2 SMNVEV (reference sequence). CDR3 length: 15 amino acids. Trimming took 2 bases from V and 4 from J; bases not matched to a gene: 5. In nucleotides, the CDR3 is TGTGCCAGCAGTTTACGGACAGGGACCCCAGATACGCAGTATTTT. Protein sequence: CASSLRTGTPDTQYF.

J is TRBJ2-7 and V is TRBV9, with 7 bases identical to TRBD1. The V and J ends lost 4 bases and 2 bases, in that order; junction bases with no gene match: 3. Per the germline V gene, CDR1 is SGDLS and CDR2 is YYNGEE. The CDR3 sequence is 13 residues long. The CDR3 sequence is CASSPGQAYEQYF. In nucleotides, the CDR3 is TGTGCCAGCAGCCCTGGACAGGCCTACGAGCAGTACTTC.

This chain links TRBV6-2 or TRBV6-3 with TRBJ2-2, with TRBD1 matching 8 bases. The trim removed 4 bases at V and 3 bases at J, leaving 7 bases unmatched. The CDR3 is 16 amino acids. The V gene's germline CDR1 is MNHEY and CDR2 SVGEGT. Here the CDR3 DNA reads TGTGCCAGCAGTTCCCGGGACAGGAGATACACCGGGGAGCTGTTTTTT. The encoded protein is CASSSRDRRYTGELFF.

The J gene is TRBJ1-1, the V gene TRBV3-1 (or the pseudogene TRBV3-2), with D possibly matching TRBD1 (6 bases). Trimming shortened V by 3 bases and J by 5 bases, and 13 bases separated the two germline ends. The CDR3 runs 14 residues. Germline CDR1 is LGHDT and CDR2 is YNNKEL (reference sequence). The CDR3 DNA follows: TGTGCCAGCAGCCATCGTACAGGGATTACTGAAGCTTTCTTT. Its translation: CASSHRTGITEAFF.

This chain links TRBV30 with TRBJ1-5; D perhaps matches TRBD1 (5 bases). The V gene lost 4 bases and the J gene lost 5 bases, with 18 bases spanning the gap. The CDR3 runs to 15 residues. The germline gives CDR1 GTSNPN, CDR2 SVGIG (reference sequence). The CDR3 sequence: CAWNSGAGSDQPQHF. DNA for the CDR3: TGTGCCTGGAACAGCGGGGCAGGTAGTGATCAGCCCCAGCATTTT.

The chain joins TRBV9 to TRBJ1-1; D remains unclear. This CDR3 comprises 12 residues. Germline CDR1 SGDLS, CDR2 YYNGEE. V was pared by 3 bases and J by 4 bases, with 7 bases between. Here the CDR3 DNA reads TGTGCCAGCAGCGCGAGTGGCACTGAAGCTTTCTTT. Encoded protein: CASSASGTEAFF.

This chain connects TRBV2 to TRBJ2-7; TRBD1 might be the D (5 bases). The CDR3 totals 14 residues. CDR1 SNHLY and CDR2 FYNNEI come from the germline V gene. The V gene lost 4 bases and the J gene lost 2 bases, with 12 bases spanning the gap. Here the CDR3 reads CASSGLVGPYEQYF. The CDR3 DNA follows: TGTGCCAGCAGTGGCCTAGTGGGGCCCTACGAGCAGTACTTC.

The chain couples TRBV6-5 to TRBJ1-1, with TRBD1 matching over 10 bases. CDR1 and CDR2 (germline): MNHEY, SVGAGI. The CDR3 is 14 residues long. The ends lost 7 bases at V and 3 bases at J; junction bases unmatched: 5. This chain's CDR3 is CASIRQGADTEAFF. DNA for the CDR3: TGTGCCAGCATTAGACAGGGGGCGGACACTGAAGCTTTCTTT.

The rearrangement joins TRBV4-2 to TRBJ2-3; TRBD1 matches at 7 bases. Germline CDR1 and CDR2: LGHNA and YNFKEQ. This CDR3 comprises 18 residues. V shed 0 bases, J shed 1 base, and the junction held 10 bases outside the gene matches. CDR3 loop: CASSQDLGQPLRTDTQYF. The CDR3 nucleotides read TGTGCCAGCAGCCAAGATCTGGGACAGCCTCTACGCACAGATACGCAGTATTTT.

The V call is TRBV30, the J call TRBJ2-6; a weak D match, TRBD2 (7 bases). V lost 0 bases and J 5 bases, leaving 26 bases between the germline ends. There are 20 residues in the CDR3. Germline values: CDR1 GTSNPN, CDR2 SVGIG (reference sequence). The CDR3 DNA reads as TGTGCCTGGAGTGTACGTGCAGGGGCCCCAGAGCGGGGCCGGGCCAACGTCCTGACTTTC. Translated, it gives CAWSVRAGAPERGRANVLTF.

Ten or more counts support this clone. The chain joins TRBV6-1 to TRBJ2-5; TRBD2 agrees at 9 bases. The germline gives CDR1 MNHNS, CDR2 SASEGT. V shed 2 bases, J shed 9 bases, and the junction held 13 bases outside the gene matches. The CDR3 contains 16 residues. DNA for the CDR3: TGTGCCAGCAGTGAAATGGGTATTCAGGCGGGGGGGGCCCAGTACTTC. Translating gives CASSEMGIQAGGAQYF.

The chain is built from TRBV7-2 and TRBJ2-4; a possible D gene is TRBD2 (6 bases). Germline V gives CDR1 SGHTA, CDR2 FQGNSA. The CDR3 length is 15 residues. The V and J ends lost 0 bases and 8 bases respectively, with 14 bases between them. This CDR3 reads CASSLAGPWRDIQYF. The CDR3 region has the DNA TGTGCCAGCAGCTTAGCGGGACCGTGGAGGGACATTCAGTACTTC.